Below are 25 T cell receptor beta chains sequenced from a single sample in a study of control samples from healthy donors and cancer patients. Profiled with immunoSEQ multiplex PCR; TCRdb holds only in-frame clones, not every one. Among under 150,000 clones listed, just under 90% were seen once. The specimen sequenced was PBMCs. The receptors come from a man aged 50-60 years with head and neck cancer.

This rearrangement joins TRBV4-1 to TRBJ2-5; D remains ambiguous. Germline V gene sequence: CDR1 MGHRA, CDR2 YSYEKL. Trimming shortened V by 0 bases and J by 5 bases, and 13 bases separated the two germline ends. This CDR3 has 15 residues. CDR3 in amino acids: CASSQDFVGFETQYF. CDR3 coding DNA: TGCGCCAGCAGCCAAGATTTCGTAGGGTTTGAGACCCAGTACTTC.

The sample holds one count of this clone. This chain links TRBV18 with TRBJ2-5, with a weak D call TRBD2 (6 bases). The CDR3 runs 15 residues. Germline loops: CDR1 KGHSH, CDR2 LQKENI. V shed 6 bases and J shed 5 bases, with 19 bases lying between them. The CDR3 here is CASSPQEGGEETQYF. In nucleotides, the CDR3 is TGTGCCAGCTCCCCTCAGGAGGGCGGTGAGGAGACCCAGTACTTC.

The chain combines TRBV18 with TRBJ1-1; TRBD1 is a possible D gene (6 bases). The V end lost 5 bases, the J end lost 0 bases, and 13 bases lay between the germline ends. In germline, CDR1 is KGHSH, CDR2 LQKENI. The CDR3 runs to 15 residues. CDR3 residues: CASSSNTGLNTEAFF. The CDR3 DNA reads TGTGCCAGCTCATCGAATACAGGGTTGAACACTGAAGCTTTCTTT.

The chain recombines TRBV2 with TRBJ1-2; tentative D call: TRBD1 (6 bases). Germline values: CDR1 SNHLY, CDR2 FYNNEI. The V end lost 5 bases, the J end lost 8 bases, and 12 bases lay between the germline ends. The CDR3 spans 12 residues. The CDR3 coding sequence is TGTGCCAGCAGTAGGGGGGCGGCCGGCTACACCTTC. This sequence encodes CASSRGAAGYTF.

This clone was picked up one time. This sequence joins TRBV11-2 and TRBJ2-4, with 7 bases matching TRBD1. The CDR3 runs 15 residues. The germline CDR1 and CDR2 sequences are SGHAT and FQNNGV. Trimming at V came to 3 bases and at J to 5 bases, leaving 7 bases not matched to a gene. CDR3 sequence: CASSFLGGRQNIQYF. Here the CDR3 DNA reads TGTGCCAGCAGCTTTTTAGGGGGCAGGCAAAACATTCAGTACTTC.

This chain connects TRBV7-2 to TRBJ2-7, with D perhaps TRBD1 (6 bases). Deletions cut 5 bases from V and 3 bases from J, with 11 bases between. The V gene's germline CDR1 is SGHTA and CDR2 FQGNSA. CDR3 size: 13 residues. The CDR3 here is CASSNRVYYEQYF. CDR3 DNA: TGTGCCAGCAGCAACAGGGTTTACTACGAGCAGTACTTC.

CDR3 in amino acids: CASSYHRDTPADTQYF. CDR3 bases: TGTGCCAGCAGTTACCACCGGGACACCCCCGCAGATACGCAGTATTTT. The chain has TRBV6-6 and TRBJ2-3; tentatively, D is TRBD1 (6 bases). V lost 2 bases and J 4 bases, leaving 16 bases between the germline ends. The CDR3 totals 16 residues. In germline, CDR1 is MNHNY, CDR2 SVGAGI (reference sequence).

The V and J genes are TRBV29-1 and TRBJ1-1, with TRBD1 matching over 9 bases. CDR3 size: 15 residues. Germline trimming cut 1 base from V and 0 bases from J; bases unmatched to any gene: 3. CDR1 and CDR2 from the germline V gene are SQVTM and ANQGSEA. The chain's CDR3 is CSVEGTGAMNTEAFF. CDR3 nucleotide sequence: TGCAGCGTTGAAGGGACAGGGGCTATGAACACTGAAGCTTTCTTT.

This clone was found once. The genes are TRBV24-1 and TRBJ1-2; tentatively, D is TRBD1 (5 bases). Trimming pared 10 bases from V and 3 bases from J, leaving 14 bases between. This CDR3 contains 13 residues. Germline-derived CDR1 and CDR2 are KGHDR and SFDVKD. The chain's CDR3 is CATRQSGYYGYTF. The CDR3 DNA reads TGTGCCACTAGACAGTCGGGGTACTATGGCTACACCTTC.

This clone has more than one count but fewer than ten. In DNA, the CDR3 is TGTGCCAGCATCCCGGGACAGGGAAGCGGCACTGAAGCTTTCTTT. The encoded protein is CASIPGQGSGTEAFF. V usage is TRBV27 and J usage is TRBJ1-1; 9 nucleotides line up with TRBD1. CDR3 length equals 15 residues. Trimming at V came to 7 bases and at J to 4 bases, leaving 10 bases not matched to a gene. CDR1 and CDR2 (germline): MNHEY, SMNVEV (reference sequence).

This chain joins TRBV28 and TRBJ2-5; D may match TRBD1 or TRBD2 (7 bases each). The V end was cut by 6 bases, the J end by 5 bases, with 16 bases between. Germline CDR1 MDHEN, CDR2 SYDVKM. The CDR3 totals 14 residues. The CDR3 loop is CASSPRRGGETQYF. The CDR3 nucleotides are TGTGCCAGCAGCCCCCGCAGGGGGGGGGAGACCCAGTACTTC.

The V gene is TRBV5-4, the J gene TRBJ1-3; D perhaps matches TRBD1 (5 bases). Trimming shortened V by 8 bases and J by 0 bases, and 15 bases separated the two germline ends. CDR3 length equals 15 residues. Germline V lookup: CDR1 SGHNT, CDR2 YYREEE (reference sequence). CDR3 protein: CASTPGHPSGNTIYF. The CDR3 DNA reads TGTGCCAGTACTCCAGGACACCCCTCTGGAAACACCATATATTTT.

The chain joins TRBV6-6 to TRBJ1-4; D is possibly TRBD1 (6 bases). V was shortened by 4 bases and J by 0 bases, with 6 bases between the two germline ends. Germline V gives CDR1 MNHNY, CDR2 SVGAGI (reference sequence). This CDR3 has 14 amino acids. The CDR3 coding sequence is TGTGCCAGCAGTTGGACAGCAACTAATGAAAAACTGTTTTTT. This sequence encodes CASSWTATNEKLFF.

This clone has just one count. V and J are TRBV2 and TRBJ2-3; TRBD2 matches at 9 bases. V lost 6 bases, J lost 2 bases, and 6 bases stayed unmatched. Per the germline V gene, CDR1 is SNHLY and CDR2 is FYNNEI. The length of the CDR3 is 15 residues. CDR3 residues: CASRQLAGYTDTQYF. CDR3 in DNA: TGTGCCAGCAGACAACTAGCGGGCTACACAGATACGCAGTATTTT.

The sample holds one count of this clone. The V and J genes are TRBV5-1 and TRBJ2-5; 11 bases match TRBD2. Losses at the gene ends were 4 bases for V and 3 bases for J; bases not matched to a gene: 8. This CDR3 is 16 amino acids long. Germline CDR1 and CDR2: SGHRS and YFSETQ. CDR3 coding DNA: TGCGCCAGCAGCCCCGGGCTAGCGGGGGGAGAAGAGACCCAGTACTTC. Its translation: CASSPGLAGGEETQYF. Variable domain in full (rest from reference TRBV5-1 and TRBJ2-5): KAGVTQTPRYLIKTRGQQVTLSCSPISGHRSVSWYQQTPGQGLQFLFEYFSETQRNKGNFPGRFSGRQFSNSRSEMNVSTLELGDSALYLCASSPGLAGGEETQYFGPGTRLLVL.

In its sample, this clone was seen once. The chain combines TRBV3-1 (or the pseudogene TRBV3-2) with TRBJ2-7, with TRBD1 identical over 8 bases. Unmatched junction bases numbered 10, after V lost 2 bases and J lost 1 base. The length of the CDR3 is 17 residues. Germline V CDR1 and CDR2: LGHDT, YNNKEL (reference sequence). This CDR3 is CASSQKRQGKTSYEQYF. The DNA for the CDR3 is TGTGCCAGCAGCCAAAAAAGACAGGGGAAGACTTCCTACGAGCAGTACTTC.

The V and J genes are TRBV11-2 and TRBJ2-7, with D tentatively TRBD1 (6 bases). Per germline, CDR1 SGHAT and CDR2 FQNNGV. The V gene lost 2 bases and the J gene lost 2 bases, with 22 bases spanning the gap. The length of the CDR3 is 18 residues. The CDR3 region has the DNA TGTGCCAGCAGCTTAAGTTGGAGCTTTAGGGGGTTGGCCTACGAGCAGTACTTC. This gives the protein CASSLSWSFRGLAYEQYF.

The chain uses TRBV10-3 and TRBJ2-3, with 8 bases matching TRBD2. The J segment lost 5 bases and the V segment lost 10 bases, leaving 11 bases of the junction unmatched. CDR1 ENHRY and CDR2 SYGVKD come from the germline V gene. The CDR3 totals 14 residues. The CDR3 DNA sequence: TGTGCCACCCAACGGCGGGAGGAGGAAGATACGCAGTATTTT. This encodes CATQRREEEDTQYF.

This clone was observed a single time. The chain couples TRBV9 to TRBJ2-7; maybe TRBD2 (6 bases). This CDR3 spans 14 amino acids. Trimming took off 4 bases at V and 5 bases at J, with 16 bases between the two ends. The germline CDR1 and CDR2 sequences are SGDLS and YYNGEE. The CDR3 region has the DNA TGTGCCAGCAGCTTGGGGACTCGAAGTCACGAGCAGTACTTC. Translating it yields CASSLGTRSHEQYF. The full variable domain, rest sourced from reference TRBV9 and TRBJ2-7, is DSGVTQTPKHLITATGQRVTLRCSPRSGDLSVYWYQQSLDQGLQFLIQYYNGEERAKGNILERFSAQQFPDLHSELNLSSLELGDSALYFCASSLGTRSHEQYFGPGTRLTVT.

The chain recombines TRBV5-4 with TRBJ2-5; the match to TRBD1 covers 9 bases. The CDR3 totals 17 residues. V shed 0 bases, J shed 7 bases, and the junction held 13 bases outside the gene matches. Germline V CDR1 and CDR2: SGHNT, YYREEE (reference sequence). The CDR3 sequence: CASSLEVQGARFGTQYF. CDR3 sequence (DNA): TGTGCCAGCAGCTTGGAAGTACAGGGGGCGCGTTTCGGGACCCAGTACTTC.

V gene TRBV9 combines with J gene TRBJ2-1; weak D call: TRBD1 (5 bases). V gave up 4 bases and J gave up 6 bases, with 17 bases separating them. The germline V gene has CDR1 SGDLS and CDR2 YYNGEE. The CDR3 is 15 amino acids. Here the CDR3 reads CASSPEGEPGNEQFF. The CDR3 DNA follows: TGTGCCAGCAGCCCAGAAGGGGAACCAGGCAATGAGCAGTTCTTC.

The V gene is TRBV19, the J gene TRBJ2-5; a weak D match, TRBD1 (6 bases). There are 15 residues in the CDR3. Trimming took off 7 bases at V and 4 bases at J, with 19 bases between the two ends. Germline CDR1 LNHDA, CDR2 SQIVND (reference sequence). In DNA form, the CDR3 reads TGTGCCAGTACCCACAGGTGGGGGCGGCGAGAGACCCAGTACTTC. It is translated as CASTHRWGRRETQYF.

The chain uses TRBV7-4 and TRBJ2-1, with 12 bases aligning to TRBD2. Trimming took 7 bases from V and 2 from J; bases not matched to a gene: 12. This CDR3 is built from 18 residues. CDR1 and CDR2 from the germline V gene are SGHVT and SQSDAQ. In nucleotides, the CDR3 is TGTGCCAGCACCGTGGCTCTAGCGGGGGGGCGCGCCTACAATGAGCAGTTCTTC. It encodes CASTVALAGGRAYNEQFF.

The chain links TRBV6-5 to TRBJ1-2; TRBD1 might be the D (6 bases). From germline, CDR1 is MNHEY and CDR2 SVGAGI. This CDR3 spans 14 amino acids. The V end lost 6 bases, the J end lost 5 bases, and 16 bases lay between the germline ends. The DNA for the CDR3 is TGTGCCAGCAGGCAGACAGGCCAGGGGTATGGCTACACCTTC. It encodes CASRQTGQGYGYTF.

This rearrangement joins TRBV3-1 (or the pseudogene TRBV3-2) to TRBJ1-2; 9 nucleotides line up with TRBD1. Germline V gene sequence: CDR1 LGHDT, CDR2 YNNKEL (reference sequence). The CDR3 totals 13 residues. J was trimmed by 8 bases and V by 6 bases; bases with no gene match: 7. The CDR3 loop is CASREQGAGGYTF. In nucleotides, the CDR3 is TGTGCCAGCAGGGAACAGGGGGCTGGAGGCTACACCTTC.